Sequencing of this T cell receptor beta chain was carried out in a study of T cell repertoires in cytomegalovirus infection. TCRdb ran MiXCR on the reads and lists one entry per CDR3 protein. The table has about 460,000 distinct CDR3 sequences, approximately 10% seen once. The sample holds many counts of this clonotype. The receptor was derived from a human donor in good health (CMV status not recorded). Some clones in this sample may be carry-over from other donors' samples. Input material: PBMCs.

The CDR3 sequence is CASSPGAEDEKLFF. The DNA of the CDR3 is TGTGCCAGCAGCCCAGGAGCGGAGGATGAAAAACTGTTTTTT. The chain combines TRBV27 with TRBJ1-4; D is unclear. Germline-derived CDR1 and CDR2 are MNHEY and SMNVEV (reference sequence). This CDR3 is built from 14 residues. Trimming stripped 6 bases from V and 6 bases from J, with 14 bases between.